The clone carrying this TCR beta chain came up a few times. No antigen is known for it. The sample comes from a study of T cells in Graves' hyperthyroidism and ophthalmopathy. Whole-study findings and limits: In validation, the model predicted ophthalmopathy. These predictions came a median approximately 6.5 months before onset. Most clonotypes expanded in the thyroid (above 0.001) were also present in blood.

Amplified regions were TCR beta CDR3 sequences from RNA transcripts. Researchers ran a first-round RT-PCR on the TCR CDR3 using the HTBI primer set. TCRdb reprocessed the multiplex PCR reads via MiXCR and lists one record per CDR3 protein. This table has hundreds of thousands of distinct CDR3 sequences, under 20% appearing once. The germline gives CDR1 SGHRS, CDR2 YFSETQ. V was pared by 0 bases and J by 2 bases, with 17 bases between. This CDR3 region has 18 residues. The clonotype was recovered from a woman aged 18-29 years with Graves' hyperthyroidism. Sequenced input: blood. The chain combines TRBV5-1 with TRBJ2-2; TRBD2 might be the D (6 bases). The CDR3 protein is CASSLAVLGGANTGELFF. The CDR3 region has the DNA TGCGCCAGCAGCTTGGCCGTTCTCGGGGGAGCTAACACCGGGGAGCTGTTTTTT.